The 25 T cell receptor beta chains below come from one sample, sequenced in a study of blood T cell repertoires in COVID-19. Profiling relied on immunoSEQ multiplex PCR, and the TCRdb table lists in-frame clones only, not all of them. The table lists about 320,000 clones, over 75% of them singletons. Sequenced sample: peripheral blood. The receptors here all came from a human donor in a cohort sampled during active COVID-19.

This clone was picked up one time. This sequence joins TRBV2 and TRBJ1-1, with 7 bases matching TRBD1. This CDR3 has 15 residues. From germline, CDR1 is SNHLY and CDR2 FYNNEI. V was clipped by 7 bases and J by 1 base; unmatched bases: 9. CDR3 in DNA: TGTGCCAGCACCGTTGAGGGACAGAAGAACACTGAAGCTTTCTTT. Encoded protein: CASTVEGQKNTEAFF. Filled out from reference TRBV2 and TRBJ1-1, the complete variable domain reads EPEVTQTPSHQVTQMGQEVILRCVPISNHLYFYWYRQILGQKVEFLVSFYNNEISEKSEIFDDQFSVERPDGSNFTLKIRSTKLEDSAMYFCASTVEGQKNTEAFFGQGTRLTVV.

The gene calls are TRBV10-2 and TRBJ1-1; D might be TRBD1 (5 bases). The CDR3 consists of 13 residues. Per germline, CDR1 WSHSY and CDR2 SAAADI. Trimming removed 8 bases at V and 5 bases at J, with 15 bases between. In nucleotides, the CDR3 is TGCGCCAGCGGGTCAGCGGGGGGTACTGAAGCTTTCTTT. It codes for CASGSAGGTEAFF.

This chain joins TRBV5-1 and TRBJ1-1; 10 positions match TRBD1. Trimming at V came to 0 bases and at J to 2 bases, leaving 4 bases not matched to a gene. Germline V gives CDR1 SGHRS, CDR2 YFSETQ. CDR3 length equals 16 residues. In DNA, the CDR3 is TGCGCCAGCAGCTTGGATAGGACAGGGGGTAACACTGAAGCTTTCTTT. This translates into CASSLDRTGGNTEAFF.

This clone was recorded a few times. This chain connects TRBV19 to TRBJ2-2; D gene uncertain. The CDR3 spans 15 residues. Germline V gene lookup returns CDR1 LNHDA and CDR2 SQIVND (reference sequence). V lost 3 bases and J lost 0, with 8 bases in between. The CDR3 here is CASSIQAANTGELFF. The CDR3 region has the DNA TGTGCCAGTAGTATTCAGGCCGCGAACACCGGGGAGCTGTTTTTT.

The chain links TRBV7-9 to TRBJ2-7; 7 bases map to TRBD2. The length of the CDR3 is 14 residues. CDR1 and CDR2 (germline): SEHNR, FQNEAQ (reference sequence). The J segment lost 2 bases and the V segment lost 3 bases, leaving 4 bases of the junction unmatched. The CDR3 sequence: CASSLTSYPYEQYF. CDR3 in DNA: TGTGCCAGCAGCTTGACTAGCTATCCCTACGAGCAGTACTTC.

The chain has TRBV24-1 and TRBJ2-3; 11 bases are a match to TRBD2. The CDR3 contains 15 residues. CDR1 KGHDR and CDR2 SFDVKD come from the germline V gene. Trimming took 4 bases from V and 3 from J; bases not matched to a gene: 2. CDR3 sequence (DNA): TGTGCCACCAGTGAAACTAGCGGGGGTACAGATACGCAGTATTTT. This encodes CATSETSGGTDTQYF.

The chain couples TRBV25-1 to TRBJ2-3, with TRBD2 matching over 12 bases. Looked up from germline, CDR1 is MGHDK and CDR2 is SYGVNS. With V trimmed by 3 bases and J by 9 bases, 16 bases remained unmatched. The length of the CDR3 is 18 residues. The CDR3 spells CASSDPKTELAGGRTQYF. CDR3 DNA sequence: TGTGCCAGCAGTGACCCCAAAACCGAGCTAGCGGGGGGGCGGACGCAGTATTTT.

The J gene is TRBJ2-2, the V gene TRBV19, with 7 positions matching TRBD1. The germline gives CDR1 LNHDA, CDR2 SQIVND (reference sequence). Unmatched junction bases numbered 6, after V lost 11 bases and J lost 0 bases. The CDR3 totals 14 residues. The CDR3 sequence is CALRGQTNTGELFF. The DNA of the CDR3 is TGTGCCCTGAGGGGGCAAACGAACACCGGGGAGCTGTTTTTT.

The rearrangement links TRBV6-1 to TRBJ2-7; a weak D match, TRBD1 (5 bases). Germline V lookup: CDR1 MNHNS, CDR2 SASEGT. With 1 base removed from V and 5 bases from J, the gap between germline ends came to 12 bases. The CDR3 spans 14 residues. This CDR3 is CASSEGTLHHEQYF. The CDR3 DNA sequence: TGTGCCAGCAGTGAAGGGACACTACACCACGAGCAGTACTTC.

The rearrangement links TRBV4-2 to TRBJ2-7; D ambiguous. Germline CDR1 is LGHNA and CDR2 is YNFKEQ. Deletions cut 3 bases from V and 2 bases from J, with 11 bases between. The CDR3 runs 14 residues. CDR3 region: CASSHAGLPYEQYF. As DNA, the CDR3 is TGTGCCAGCAGCCACGCAGGTCTTCCCTACGAGCAGTACTTC.

The chain recombines TRBV30 with TRBJ1-2; unclear D gene. Trimming removed 1 base from V and 3 bases from J, with 12 bases in between. Germline V lookup: CDR1 GTSNPN, CDR2 SVGIG (reference sequence). The CDR3 runs to 14 residues. CDR3 loop: CAWSETGRDYGYTF. The CDR3 region has the DNA TGTGCCTGGAGTGAAACGGGTAGAGACTATGGCTACACCTTC.

This clone was picked up one time. The genes are TRBV6-6 and TRBJ1-3; unclear D gene. V lost 0 bases and J 3 bases, leaving 6 bases between the germline ends. CDR1 MNHNY and CDR2 SVGAGI come from the germline V gene (reference sequence). The CDR3 runs 14 residues. Here the CDR3 reads CASSYSSFGNTIYF. The CDR3 bases are TGTGCCAGCAGTTACTCAAGCTTTGGAAACACCATATATTTT.

A few counts support this clone. The rearrangement joins TRBV5-1 to TRBJ1-6, with D possibly TRBD1 on 5 matching bases. The CDR3 loop spans 13 amino acids. The ends were cut back, 4 bases at V and 11 bases at J, with 13 bases in the middle. Germline CDR1 and CDR2: SGHRS and YFSETQ. Here the CDR3 DNA reads TGCGCCAGCAGCGAGTCGACAGTACCACCCCTCCACTTT. Residues: CASSESTVPPLHF. The variable domain in full, completed from reference TRBV5-1 and TRBJ1-6, reads KAGVTQTPRYLIKTRGQQVTLSCSPISGHRSVSWYQQTPGQGLQFLFEYFSETQRNKGNFPGRFSGRQFSNSRSEMNVSTLELGDSALYLCASSESTVPPLHFGNGTRLTVT.

V is TRBV18 and J is TRBJ1-6; 11 bases fit TRBD1. The trim removed 6 bases at V and 10 bases at J, leaving 5 bases unmatched. This CDR3 region has 14 residues. Per the germline V gene, CDR1 is KGHSH and CDR2 is LQKENI. CDR3 protein: CASSGTGGRSPLHF. As DNA, the CDR3 is TGTGCCAGCTCCGGGACAGGGGGACGGTCACCCCTCCACTTT.

The V call is TRBV5-5, the J call TRBJ2-7, with D possibly TRBD2 on 5 matching bases. Germline CDR1 SGHKS, CDR2 YYEKEE (reference sequence). There are 14 residues in the CDR3. The V end was cut by 2 bases, the J end by 3 bases, with 12 bases between. In nucleotides, the CDR3 is TGTGCCAGCAGCTTAGGGAGTGGACGCTACGAGCAGTACTTC. It yields the protein CASSLGSGRYEQYF.

The chain uses TRBV12-3 or TRBV12-4 and TRBJ2-7; D is unclear. The CDR3 length is 13 residues. The V end lost 4 bases, the J end lost 3 bases, and 10 bases lay between the germline ends. The CDR3 protein is CASSSRHFYEQYF. The CDR3 DNA sequence: TGTGCCAGCAGTTCCCGACATTTCTACGAGCAGTACTTC.

V usage is TRBV7-8 and J usage is TRBJ1-6, with 8 bases aligning to TRBD1. The ends lost 0 bases at V and 7 bases at J; junction bases unmatched: 5. Looked up from germline, CDR1 is SGHVS and CDR2 is FQNEAQ. CDR3 length equals 16 residues. This CDR3 reads CASSLAERTGNSPLHF. The CDR3 DNA follows: TGTGCCAGCAGCTTAGCGGAAAGGACAGGGAATTCACCCCTCCACTTT.

This chain joins TRBV10-2 and TRBJ1-2; TRBD1 might be the D (5 bases). The germline V gene encodes CDR1 WSHSY and CDR2 SAAADI. V was shortened by 4 bases and J by 0 bases, with 18 bases between the two germline ends. CDR3 length: 17 residues. The CDR3 nucleotides read TGCGCCAGCAGTGGGGAAGGGGTGGAGATCTCTAACTATGGCTACACCTTC. This sequence encodes CASSGEGVEISNYGYTF.

The chain combines TRBV12-3 or TRBV12-4 with TRBJ2-7; possible D gene TRBD1, 7 bases. CDR3 length equals 13 residues. V lost 3 bases to trimming and J lost 6 bases, with 12 bases between them. The CDR3 nucleotides read TGTGCCAGCAGTTTTTGGCAGGGGGGCGAGCAGTACTTC. It encodes CASSFWQGGEQYF.

The rearrangement joins TRBV5-1 to TRBJ1-3; tentative D call: TRBD1 (5 bases). Trimming removed 4 bases from V and 7 bases from J, with 18 bases in between. This CDR3 is 15 amino acids long. Germline CDR1 reads SGHRS; CDR2 reads YFSETQ. For the CDR3, the DNA is TGCGCCAGCAGCCCCACAACGAGGGAGGGGAACACCATATATTTT. This translates into CASSPTTREGNTIYF.

This chain connects TRBV11-2 to TRBJ1-2; possibly TRBD1 for D (6 bases). The V and J ends lost 1 base and 8 bases respectively, with 17 bases between them. Germline V lookup: CDR1 SGHAT, CDR2 FQNNGV. The CDR3 loop spans 15 amino acids. The DNA for the CDR3 is TGTGCCAGCAGCTTAGCTAGGGAATCACAGGGAGGCTACACCTTC. Translated, it gives CASSLARESQGGYTF.

This clone was seen more than once but under ten times. The genes are TRBV19 and TRBJ2-4; no firm D call. The CDR3 length is 17 residues. CDR1 LNHDA and CDR2 SQIVND come from the germline V gene (reference sequence). The V and J ends lost 4 bases and 2 bases respectively, with 18 bases between them. DNA for the CDR3: TGTGCCAGTAGTACCCACGCATCGGCGGTAACCAAAAACATTCAGTACTTC. Encoded protein: CASSTHASAVTKNIQYF.

The chain employs TRBV5-7 and TRBJ1-4, with 7 bases matching TRBD1. TRBV5-7 is an open reading frame, and its role is uncertain. V dropped 2 bases and J dropped 8; count of bases not matched to a gene: 15. There are 17 residues in the CDR3. CDR3 coding DNA: TGTGCCAGCAGCTTCTTCCGGGACAGTAGATTTGCGGAAAAACTGTTTTTT. Translating gives CASSFFRDSRFAEKLFF.

CDR3 in amino acids: CASSLAIGTGGDTEAFF. CDR3 DNA: TGTGCCAGCAGCTTAGCAATCGGGACAGGGGGGGACACTGAAGCTTTCTTT. This chain uses TRBV7-9 with TRBJ1-1; 11 nucleotides align to TRBD1. CDR1 and CDR2 (germline): SEHNR, FQNEAQ (reference sequence). With 0 bases clipped from V and 3 bases from J, the junction kept 6 bases outside the gene matches. CDR3 length: 17 residues.

The CDR3 region has the DNA TGTGCCAGCACCCCACCGGGACAGCTTAACTATGGCTACACCTTC. This gives the protein CASTPPGQLNYGYTF. The chain recombines TRBV27 with TRBJ1-2; 7 bases align to TRBD1. V trimming: 7 bases; J trimming: 1 base; junction bases outside the gene matches: 9. Germline values: CDR1 MNHEY, CDR2 SMNVEV (reference sequence). This CDR3 spans 15 amino acids.